This T cell receptor beta chain was identified during a study of blood T cell repertoires in COVID-19. Background on the study: Acute-phase and convalescent COVID-19 samples originated in the United States, Italy and Spain.

The CDR3 runs 13 residues. The germline V and J ends were trimmed by 0 bases and 7 bases, with 4 bases remaining between them. CDR1 is LGHNA and CDR2 is YNFKEQ in the germline V gene. TCRdb's copy holds only in-frame clones and misses some; the assay was immunoSEQ multiplex PCR. This sample carries about 370,000 clones, around 92% of them seen once, and the ten largest clones take 2.5% to 3.5%. A single count supports this clone. Material: peripheral blood. This clonotype originated in a woman aged 30 to 39 with COVID-19, enrolled during active disease. The V gene is TRBV4-2, the J gene TRBJ1-6, with unresolved D. The CDR3 spells CASSQDRNSPLHF. The CDR3 DNA is TGTGCCAGCAGCCAAGACAGGAATTCACCCCTCCACTTT.